These 19 T cell receptor beta chains share one sample of origin, sequenced in a study of blood T cell repertoires in COVID-19. Some clones are missing from TCRdb's copy, which holds only in-frame ones; the method was immunoSEQ multiplex PCR. The sample yields about 220,000 clones, approximately 80% seen once. The sequenced sample consisted of PBMCs or T cells enriched from blood (not recorded which). These receptors all come from a woman between 40 and 55 years old with acute COVID-19.

This clone was found a few times. In DNA form, the CDR3 reads TGCGCCAGCAGCCTACAGGGGGGCTATGGCTACACCTTC. Translating it yields CASSLQGGYGYTF. The chain has TRBV4-3 and TRBJ1-2, with TRBD1 identical over 8 bases. V shed 4 bases and J 4 bases; nucleotides not matched to a gene: 2. The length of the CDR3 is 13 residues. Per germline, CDR1 LGHNA and CDR2 YSLEER.

This clone was recorded only once. CDR3 loop: CASSNTLCAPSSYEQYF. The CDR3 bases are TGTGCCAGCAGCAATACCCTTTGTGCCCCGAGCTCCTACGAGCAGTACTTC. The V call is TRBV21-1, the J call TRBJ2-7; the listed D gene, TRBD2, was not tested against the DNA. TRBV21-1 is shown as a pseudogene. The CDR3 consists of 17 residues.

The gene calls are TRBV7-6 and TRBJ1-1; 8 bases are a match to TRBD1. This CDR3 has 15 amino acids. The germline V gene encodes CDR1 SGHVS and CDR2 FNYEAQ. V gave up 1 base and J gave up 0 bases; unmatched junction bases: 1. The DNA for the CDR3 is TGTGCCAGCAGCTTAGTACAGGGGGTGAACACTGAAGCTTTCTTT. This codes for CASSLVQGVNTEAFF.

The chain recombines TRBV6-6 with TRBJ2-5; TRBD2 matches 10 bases. CDR1 is MNHNY and CDR2 is SVGAGI in the germline V gene (reference sequence). V shed 7 bases, J shed 2 bases, and the junction held 1 base outside the gene matches. The CDR3 has 13 amino acids. The CDR3 here is CASTSGRQETQYF. The DNA for the CDR3 is TGTGCCAGCACTAGCGGGAGACAAGAGACCCAGTACTTC.

This clone has more than one count but fewer than ten. V is TRBV7-9 and J is TRBJ2-7; tentatively, D is TRBD1 (6 bases). This CDR3 region has 14 residues. Trimming took off 4 bases at V and 4 bases at J, with 14 bases between the two ends. CDR1 and CDR2 from the germline V gene are SEHNR and FQNEAQ (reference sequence). CDR3: CASSSWDKEYEQYF. The CDR3 bases are TGTGCCAGCAGCTCCTGGGACAAAGAGTACGAGCAGTACTTC.

This clone turned up a few times. The V and J genes are TRBV24-1 and TRBJ2-5; D call uncertain. Germline CDR1 KGHDR, CDR2 SFDVKD. Trimming pared 7 bases from V and 6 bases from J, leaving 11 bases between. The CDR3 runs to 12 residues. DNA for the CDR3: TGTGCCACCAGATACCCCCAGAAGACCCAGTACTTC. Translated, it gives CATRYPQKTQYF.

The rearrangement uses TRBV19 and TRBJ2-4; D call uncertain. V gave up 3 bases and J gave up 5 bases, with 17 bases separating them. The germline CDR1 and CDR2 sequences are LNHDA and SQIVND (reference sequence). This CDR3 is 16 amino acids long. CDR3 sequence: CASSMWVRSPENIQYF. In DNA form, the CDR3 reads TGTGCCAGTAGTATGTGGGTACGGAGCCCCGAAAACATTCAGTACTTC.

This chain links TRBV6-5 with TRBJ1-6; 8 nucleotides agree with TRBD1. V shed 6 bases and J 6 bases; nucleotides not matched to a gene: 1. Per germline, CDR1 MNHEY and CDR2 SVGAGI. This CDR3 has 13 residues. Here the CDR3 reads CASRTGVNSPLHF. The CDR3 DNA reads TGTGCCAGCAGGACAGGGGTTAATTCACCCCTCCACTTT.

The chain uses TRBV6-5 and TRBJ2-1; D gene unclear. Germline V gene data show CDR1 as MNHEY and CDR2 as SVGAGI. The V gene lost 4 bases and the J gene lost 0 bases, with 10 bases spanning the gap. There are 15 residues in the CDR3. DNA for the CDR3: TGTGCCAGCAGTTGGGCAGCTATCTCCTACAATGAGCAGTTCTTC. Amino acids: CASSWAAISYNEQFF.

This clone was recorded once. The V and J genes are TRBV2 and TRBJ2-7, with D perhaps matching TRBD2 (5 bases). Trimming took off 7 bases at V and 2 bases at J, with 12 bases between the two ends. This CDR3 comprises 13 residues. Germline CDR1 reads SNHLY; CDR2 reads FYNNEI. CDR3 sequence (DNA): TGTGCCAGCAACGACCTGGGAGCCTACGAGCAGTACTTC. Translation gives CASNDLGAYEQYF.

This clone was seen only a few times. This chain links TRBV7-9 with TRBJ1-1; TRBD1 might be the D (6 bases). Germline-derived CDR1 and CDR2 are SEHNR and FQNEAQ (reference sequence). The ends were cut back, 5 bases at V and 0 bases at J, with 13 bases in the middle. This CDR3 is 15 amino acids long. The CDR3 DNA is TGTGCCAGCAGCCTCCTCGGACAGATGAACACTGAAGCTTTCTTT. This encodes CASSLLGQMNTEAFF. Supplemented by reference TRBV7-9 and TRBJ1-1, the full variable domain reads DTGVSQNPRHKITKRGQNVTFRCDPISEHNRLYWYRQTLGQGPEFLTYFQNEAQLEKSRLLSDRFSAERPKGSFSTLEIQRTEQGDSAMYLCASSLLGQMNTEAFFGQGTRLTVV.

The chain uses TRBV7-2 and TRBJ2-6, with a weak D call TRBD1 (6 bases). Germline CDR1 is SGHTA and CDR2 is FQGNSA. Trimming took 2 bases from V and 0 from J, leaving 11 bases between them. The CDR3 covers 17 residues. The CDR3 nucleotides read TGTGCCAGCAGCTTACAGGGGCGCGCCTCTGGGGCCAACGTCCTGACTTTC. The encoded protein is CASSLQGRASGANVLTF.

The DNA for the CDR3 is TGTGCCAGCAGCGTCCCGGGAATGGCTAGCACAGATACGCAGTATTTT. Translation gives CASSVPGMASTDTQYF. The chain employs TRBV13 and TRBJ2-3; D is perhaps TRBD2 (5 bases). V was cut by 5 bases and J by 0 bases, with 15 bases left in between. The CDR3 sequence is 16 residues long. CDR1 is PRHDT, CDR2 FYEKMQ, per germline (reference sequence). Combining the CDR3 with reference TRBV13 and TRBJ2-3 gives the whole variable domain AAGVIQSPRHLIKEKRETATLKCYPIPRHDTVYWYQQGPGQDPQFLISFYEKMQSDKGSIPDRFSAQQFSDYHSELNMSSLELGDSALYFCASSVPGMASTDTQYFGPGTRLTVL.

The chain joins TRBV20-1 to TRBJ1-2, with D perhaps matching TRBD1 (6 bases). The ends were cut back, 3 bases at V and 3 bases at J, with 14 bases in the middle. This CDR3 is built from 14 residues. Germline assignment: CDR1 DFQATT and CDR2 SNEGSKA (reference sequence). The CDR3 DNA follows: TGCAGTGCTAGTGGGGGCGCGTCAGACTATGGCTACACCTTC. Its translation is CSASGGASDYGYTF.

Only one count was recorded for this clone. V gene TRBV12-5 combines with J gene TRBJ2-1; TRBD2 matches at 14 bases. CDR1 is LGHNT and CDR2 is FRNRAP in the germline V gene. With 7 bases clipped from V and 3 bases from J, the junction kept 5 bases outside the gene matches. This CDR3 has 16 residues. The chain's CDR3 is CASAGTSGGHYNEQFF. Here the CDR3 DNA reads TGTGCTAGTGCCGGGACTAGCGGGGGACACTACAATGAGCAGTTCTTC. Full variable domain (missing parts from reference TRBV12-5 and TRBJ2-1): DARVTQTPRHKVTEMGQEVTMRCQPILGHNTVFWYRQTMMQGLELLAYFRNRAPLDDSGMPKDRFSAEMPDATLATLKIQPSEPRDSAVYFCASAGTSGGHYNEQFFGPGTRLTVL.

The chain has TRBV15 and TRBJ1-1, with D possibly matching TRBD1 (5 bases). The CDR3 runs 13 residues. Germline V gene data show CDR1 as LNHNV and CDR2 as YYDKDF (reference sequence). Trimming cost V 1 base and J 4 bases, with 7 bases left between them. CDR3 bases: TGTGCCACCAGCAGAGGGGGGGGCACTGAAGCTTTCTTT. Translation: CATSRGGGTEAFF.

This rearrangement joins TRBV7-9 to TRBJ2-1; 8 bases fit TRBD2. After removal of 5 bases from V and 5 bases from J, the junction contained 8 bases not matched to a gene. Germline CDR1 SEHNR, CDR2 FQNEAQ (reference sequence). The CDR3 is made up of 15 amino acids. CDR3 sequence reads: CASSATAGDHNEQFF. DNA of the CDR3: TGTGCCAGCAGCGCTACAGCGGGAGACCACAATGAGCAGTTCTTC.

The chain couples TRBV30 to TRBJ1-2, with unresolved D. The CDR3 is made up of 11 amino acids. Trimming pared 4 bases from V and 8 bases from J, leaving 11 bases between. Germline V CDR1 and CDR2: GTSNPN, SVGIG (reference sequence). The CDR3 spells CAWTKPVGYTF. The CDR3 bases are TGTGCCTGGACCAAACCAGTAGGCTACACCTTC.

This clone was detected only once. The genes are TRBV5-6 and TRBJ2-7; D may be TRBD1 (5 bases). V lost 3 bases and J 5 bases, leaving 18 bases between the germline ends. Germline V CDR1 and CDR2: SGHDT, YYEEEE. This CDR3 is built from 15 residues. CDR3 DNA sequence: TGTGCCAGCAGCTCGGACGCCTCCAGGGTCAACGAGCAGTACTTC. The encoded protein is CASSSDASRVNEQYF.